This T cell receptor (beta chain) stems from a study of STAT5B mutations in CD4+ large granular lymphocyte leukemia. The CDR3 totals 16 residues. Trimming left V 0 bases short and J 2 bases short, with 15 bases between. Germline CDR1 SGHRS, CDR2 YFSETQ. Only one count was recorded for this clone. Its antigen remains unknown. Sequencing was performed with immunoSEQ multiplex PCR; in TCRdb, only in-frame clones are kept and a portion is missing. The sample yields roughly 21,000 clones, about 79% seen once. Study-wide results and caveats: Patient CD4-sorted repertoires stayed more clonal than healthy ones after leukemic-clone removal. Main leukemic clonotypes were patient-specific, but approximately 27% appeared at low frequency elsewhere. TRBV06-family usage was enriched in top patient clones (8/27) versus controls (2/35).

The receptor's source is a human donor in good health. The chain combines TRBV5-1 with TRBJ2-7; the D gene is possibly TRBD1 (7 bases). The specimen was CD4+ T cells from blood buffy coats. The CDR3 reads CASSLEGAGGTYEQYF. The CDR3 bases are TGCGCCAGCAGCTTGGAGGGGGCAGGGGGGACCTACGAGCAGTACTTC.